The present entry profiles one TCR beta chain with its context. This entry comes from a study of OX40 agonist ivuxolimab in advanced cancers. Study overall: Administration of intravenous ivuxolimab to patients occurred every 2 weeks at 0.01 to 10 mg/kg. Dose-escalation patients suffered from hepatocellular carcinoma, melanoma, renal cell or head and neck cancer.

The CDR3 runs 18 residues. TCRdb keeps only in-frame clones here, not all; method: immunoSEQ multiplex PCR. The table has roughly 14,000 clones, approximately 76% seen once. The TCR was taken from an adult with an advanced solid tumor such as melanoma, head and neck, liver or kidney cancer. The sequencing used CD4+ or CD8+ T cells sorted from blood, collected in a trial of the OX40 agonist ivuxolimab. The chain is built from TRBV21-1 and TRBJ1-5; the D segment call TRBD1 is taken from the table without a DNA check. TRBV21-1 is reported as a pseudogene. CDR3 bases: TGTGCCAGCAGCCCGGGACAGGGCAAGGGAGGGGGCGGTCAGCCCCAGCATTTT. As protein: CASSPGQGKGGGGQPQHF.